This T cell receptor (beta chain) was documented in a study of response to subunit inactivated influenza vaccine listed by TCRdb under 2018. Background for the entire study: The study used deep quantitative T cell receptor repertoire profiling to track responses to a trivalent subunit inactivated influenza vaccine.

This clonotype was observed a few times. No cognate antigen has been identified for it. Per-base quality was not reported, and no clone a single base away is much larger than it. Cut back by 3 bases and 1 base, the V and J ends lie 16 bases apart. Taken from the germline V gene, the CDR1 and CDR2 loops are SGHRS and YFSETQ. The CDR3 runs 16 amino acids, cysteine and phenylalanine included. Of all the DNA, just the CDR3 is kept, 48 bases in frame from base 1. The library was produced with RT-PCR. The listed sequencing device is Illumina HiSeq 2500. TCRdb cleaned the public reads at Q25 with fastp, built clones with MiXCR and kept in-frame beta chains. Rows are unified per CDR3 protein, each entry keeping the most common DNA and genes. The sample records hundreds of thousands of distinct CDR3 sequences, approximately 16% of which are singletons. The ten most abundant clones make up 2.5% to 3.5% of the sample.

Summary of the overall study and its limitations: It was suggested by the authors that each seasonal influenza vaccination may recruit only a limited number of new T cells.

The rearranged segments are TRBV5-1 and TRBJ1-1; the D gene is perhaps TRBD1, from 5 matching bases. This receptor was obtained from a man in his fifties or sixties who received an inactivated influenza vaccine. Donor details come from another sample of the same person, matched by shared clones. The material sequenced was CD4+ T cells sorted from PBMCs, taken less than 30 months after vaccination. The nucleotide sequence reads as follows: TGCGCCAGCAGCTCCCCCTATCAGGACAAGAACACTGAAGCTTTCTTT. Its translation reads: CASSSPYQDKNTEAFF.